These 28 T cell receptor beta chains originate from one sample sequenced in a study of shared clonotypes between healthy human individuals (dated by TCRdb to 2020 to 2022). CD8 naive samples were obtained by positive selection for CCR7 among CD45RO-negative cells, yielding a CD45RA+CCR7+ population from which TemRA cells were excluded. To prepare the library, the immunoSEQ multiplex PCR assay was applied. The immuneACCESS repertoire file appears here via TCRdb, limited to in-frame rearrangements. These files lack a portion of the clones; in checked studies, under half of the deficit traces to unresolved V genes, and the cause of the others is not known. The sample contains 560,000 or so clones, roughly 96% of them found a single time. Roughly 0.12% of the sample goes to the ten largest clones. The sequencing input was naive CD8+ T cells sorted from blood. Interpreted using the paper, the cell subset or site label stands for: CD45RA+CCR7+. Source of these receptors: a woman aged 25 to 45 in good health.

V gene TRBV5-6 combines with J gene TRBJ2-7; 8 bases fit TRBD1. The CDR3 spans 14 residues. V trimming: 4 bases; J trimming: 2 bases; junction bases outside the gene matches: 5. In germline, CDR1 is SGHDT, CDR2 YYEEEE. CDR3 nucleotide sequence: TGTGCCAGCAGCGCGGGGACAGGAGCCTACGAGCAGTACTTC. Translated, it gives CASSAGTGAYEQYF.

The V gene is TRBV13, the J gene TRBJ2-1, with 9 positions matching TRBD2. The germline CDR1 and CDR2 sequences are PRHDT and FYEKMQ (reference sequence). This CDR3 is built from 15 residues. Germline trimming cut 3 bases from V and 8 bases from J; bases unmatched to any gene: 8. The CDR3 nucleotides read TGTGCCAGCAGCTTGGACGCGGGAGGGGAGGATGAGCAGTTCTTC. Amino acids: CASSLDAGGEDEQFF.

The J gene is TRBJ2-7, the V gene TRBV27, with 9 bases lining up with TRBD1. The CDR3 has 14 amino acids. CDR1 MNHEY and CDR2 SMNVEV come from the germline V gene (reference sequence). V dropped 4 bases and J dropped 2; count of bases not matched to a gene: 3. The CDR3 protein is CASSYRGPTYEQYF. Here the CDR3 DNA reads TGTGCCAGCAGTTACAGGGGGCCAACCTACGAGCAGTACTTC.

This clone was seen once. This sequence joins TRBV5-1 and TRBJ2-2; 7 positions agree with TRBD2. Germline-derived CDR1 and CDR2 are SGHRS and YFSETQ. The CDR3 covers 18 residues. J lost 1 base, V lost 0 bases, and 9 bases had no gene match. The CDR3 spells CASSLELNGGMNTGELFF. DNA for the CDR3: TGCGCCAGCAGCTTGGAACTCAACGGGGGGATGAACACCGGGGAGCTGTTTTTT.

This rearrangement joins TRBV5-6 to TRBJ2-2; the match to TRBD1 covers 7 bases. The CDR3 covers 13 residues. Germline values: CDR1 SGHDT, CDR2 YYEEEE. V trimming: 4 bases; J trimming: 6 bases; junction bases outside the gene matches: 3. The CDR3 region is CASSVTGAGELFF. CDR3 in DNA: TGTGCCAGCAGCGTAACAGGGGCCGGGGAGCTGTTTTTT.

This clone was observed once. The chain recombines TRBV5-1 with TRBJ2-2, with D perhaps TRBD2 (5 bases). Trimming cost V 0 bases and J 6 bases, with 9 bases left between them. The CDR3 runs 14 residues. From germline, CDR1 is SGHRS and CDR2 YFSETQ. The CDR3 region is CASSLGGGSGELFF. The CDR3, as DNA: TGCGCCAGCAGCTTGGGTGGAGGATCCGGGGAGCTGTTTTTT.

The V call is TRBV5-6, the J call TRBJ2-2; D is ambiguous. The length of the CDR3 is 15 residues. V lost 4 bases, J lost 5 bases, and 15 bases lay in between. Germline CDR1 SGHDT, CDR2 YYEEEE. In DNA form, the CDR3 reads TGTGCCAGCAGCCCGGCAGTAGGAACAACCGGGGAGCTGTTTTTT. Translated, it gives CASSPAVGTTGELFF.

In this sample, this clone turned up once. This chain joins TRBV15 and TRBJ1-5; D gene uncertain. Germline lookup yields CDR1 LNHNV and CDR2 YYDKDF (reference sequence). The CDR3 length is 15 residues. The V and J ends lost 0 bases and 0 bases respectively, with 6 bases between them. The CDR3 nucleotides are TGTGCCACCAGCAGAGAGACGGATAGCAATCAGCCCCAGCATTTT. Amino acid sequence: CATSRETDSNQPQHF. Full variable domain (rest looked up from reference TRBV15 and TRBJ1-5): DAMVIQNPRYQVTQFGKPVTLSCSQTLNHNVMYWYQQKSSQAPKLLFHYYDKDFNNEADTPDNFQSRRPNTSFCFLDIRSPGLGDTAMYLCATSRETDSNQPQHFGDGTRLSIL.

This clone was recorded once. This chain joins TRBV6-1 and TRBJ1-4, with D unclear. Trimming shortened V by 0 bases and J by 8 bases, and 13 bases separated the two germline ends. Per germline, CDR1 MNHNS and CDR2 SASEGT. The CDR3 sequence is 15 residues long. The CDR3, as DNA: TGTGCCAGCAGTGAAGCCCGCCAGACGAGGGAAAAACTGTTTTTT. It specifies CASSEARQTREKLFF.

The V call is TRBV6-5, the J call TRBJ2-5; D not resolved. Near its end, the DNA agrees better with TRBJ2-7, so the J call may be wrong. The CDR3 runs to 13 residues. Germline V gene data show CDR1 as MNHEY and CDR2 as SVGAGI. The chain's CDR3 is CASSYARGYEQYF. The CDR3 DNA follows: TGTGCCAGCAGTTACGCCAGAGGATACGAGCAGTACTTC.

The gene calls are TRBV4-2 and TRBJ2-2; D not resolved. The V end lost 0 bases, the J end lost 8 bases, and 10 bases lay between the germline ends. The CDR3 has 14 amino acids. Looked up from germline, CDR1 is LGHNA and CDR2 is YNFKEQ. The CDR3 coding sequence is TGTGCCAGCAGCCAAGATCGTCTAGATGGGGAGCTGTTTTTT. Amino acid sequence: CASSQDRLDGELFF.

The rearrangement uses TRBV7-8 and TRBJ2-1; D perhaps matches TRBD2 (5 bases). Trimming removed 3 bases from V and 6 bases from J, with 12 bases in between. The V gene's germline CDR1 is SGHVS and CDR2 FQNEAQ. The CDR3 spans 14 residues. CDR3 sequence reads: CASSLWGESNEQFF. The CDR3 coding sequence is TGTGCCAGCAGCTTGTGGGGAGAGAGCAATGAGCAGTTCTTC. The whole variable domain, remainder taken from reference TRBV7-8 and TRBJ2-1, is GAGVSQSPRYKVAKRGQDVALRCDPISGHVSLFWYQQALGQGPEFLTYFQNEAQLDKSGLPSDRFFAERPEGSVSTLKIQRTQQEDSAVYLCASSLWGESNEQFFGPGTRLTVL.

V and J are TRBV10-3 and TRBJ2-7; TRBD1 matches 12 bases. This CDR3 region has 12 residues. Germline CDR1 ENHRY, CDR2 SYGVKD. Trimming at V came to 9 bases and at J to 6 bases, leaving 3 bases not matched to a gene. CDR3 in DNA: TGTGCCATTGGGACAGGGGGCGTCGAGCAGTACTTC. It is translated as CAIGTGGVEQYF.

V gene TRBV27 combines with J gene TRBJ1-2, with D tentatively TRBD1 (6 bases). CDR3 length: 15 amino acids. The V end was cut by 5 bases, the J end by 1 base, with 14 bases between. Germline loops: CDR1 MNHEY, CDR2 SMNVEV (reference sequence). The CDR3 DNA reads TGTGCCAGCAGTCCTGGGGGCGCGAATAACTATGGCTACACCTTC. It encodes CASSPGGANNYGYTF.

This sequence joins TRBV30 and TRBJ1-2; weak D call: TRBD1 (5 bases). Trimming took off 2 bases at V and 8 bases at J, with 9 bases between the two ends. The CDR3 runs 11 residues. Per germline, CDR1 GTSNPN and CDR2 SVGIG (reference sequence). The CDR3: CAWSPGGGYTF. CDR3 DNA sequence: TGTGCCTGGAGTCCCGGGGGGGGCTACACCTTC.

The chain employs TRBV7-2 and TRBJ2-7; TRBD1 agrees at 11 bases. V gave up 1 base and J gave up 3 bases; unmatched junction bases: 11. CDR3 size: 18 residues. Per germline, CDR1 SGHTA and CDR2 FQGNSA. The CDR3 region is CASSLVAGTGGWDYEQYF. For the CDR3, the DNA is TGTGCCAGCAGCTTAGTCGCCGGGACAGGGGGATGGGACTACGAGCAGTACTTC.

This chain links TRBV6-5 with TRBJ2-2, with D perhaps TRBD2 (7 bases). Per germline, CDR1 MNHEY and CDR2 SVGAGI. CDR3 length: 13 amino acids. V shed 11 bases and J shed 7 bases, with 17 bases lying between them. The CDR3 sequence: CAAGAGAGGELFF. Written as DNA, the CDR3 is TGTGCCGCGGGGGCGGGAGCTGGCGGGGAGCTGTTTTTT.

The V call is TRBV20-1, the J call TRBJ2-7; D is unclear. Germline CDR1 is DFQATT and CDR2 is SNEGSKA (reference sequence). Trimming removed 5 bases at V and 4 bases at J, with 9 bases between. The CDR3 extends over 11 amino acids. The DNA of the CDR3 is TGCAGTGCTTCTGTTGCATACGAGCAGTACTTC. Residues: CSASVAYEQYF.

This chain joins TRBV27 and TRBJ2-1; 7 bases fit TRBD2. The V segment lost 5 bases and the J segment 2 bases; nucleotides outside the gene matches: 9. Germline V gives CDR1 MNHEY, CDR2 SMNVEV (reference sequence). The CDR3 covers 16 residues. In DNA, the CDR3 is TGTGCCAGCAGTGCTCTTGCGGGGGTAACCTACAATGAGCAGTTCTTC. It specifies CASSALAGVTYNEQFF.

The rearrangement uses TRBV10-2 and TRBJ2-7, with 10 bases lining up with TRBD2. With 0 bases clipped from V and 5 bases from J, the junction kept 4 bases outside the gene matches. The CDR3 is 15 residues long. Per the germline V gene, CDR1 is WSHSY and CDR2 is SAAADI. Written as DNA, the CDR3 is TGCGCCAGCAGTGAGTCGCGCCTAGCGGGAGACGAGCAGTACTTC. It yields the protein CASSESRLAGDEQYF.

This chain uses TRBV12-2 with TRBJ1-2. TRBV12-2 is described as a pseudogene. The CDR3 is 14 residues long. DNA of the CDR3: TGTGCAAGTCGCGGCACATCGGTAAGCTATGGCTACACCTTC. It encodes CASRGTSVSYGYTF.

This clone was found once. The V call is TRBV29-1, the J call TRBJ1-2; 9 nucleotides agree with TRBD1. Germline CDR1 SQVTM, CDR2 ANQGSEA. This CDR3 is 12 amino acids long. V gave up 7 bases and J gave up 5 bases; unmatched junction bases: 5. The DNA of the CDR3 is TGCAGCGCCCGGGACAGGGATTATGGCTACACCTTC. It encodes CSARDRDYGYTF.

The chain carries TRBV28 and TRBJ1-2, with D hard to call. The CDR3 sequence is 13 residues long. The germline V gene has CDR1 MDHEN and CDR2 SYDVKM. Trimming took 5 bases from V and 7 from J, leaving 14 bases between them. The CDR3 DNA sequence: TGTGCCAGCAGTCCATATTCGAAGAGTGGCTACACCTTC. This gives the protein CASSPYSKSGYTF.

The CDR3 reads CASSQGDRFNQPQHF. CDR3 coding DNA: TGCGCCAGCAGCCAAGGGGACAGGTTCAATCAGCCCCAGCATTTT. V gene TRBV4-1 combines with J gene TRBJ1-5; TRBD1 agrees at 8 bases. Germline values: CDR1 MGHRA, CDR2 YSYEKL. This CDR3 contains 15 residues. Trimming removed 1 base from V and 3 bases from J; junction bases left unmatched: 2.

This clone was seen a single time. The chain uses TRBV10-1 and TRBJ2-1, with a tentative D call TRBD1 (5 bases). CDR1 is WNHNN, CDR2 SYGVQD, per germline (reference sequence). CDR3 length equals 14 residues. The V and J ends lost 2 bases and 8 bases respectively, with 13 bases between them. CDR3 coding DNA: TGCGCCAGCAGTGAGAGGGGCATAGAGGATGAGCAGTTCTTC. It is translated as CASSERGIEDEQFF.

The CDR3 coding sequence is TGTGCCAGCGGGGTCTTGGGCTCTGGGGCCAACGTCCTGACTTTC. Translation gives CASGVLGSGANVLTF. The chain carries TRBV5-6 and TRBJ2-6; D uncertain. The CDR3 is 15 residues long. Trimming took 7 bases from V and 0 from J, leaving 11 bases between them. Germline assignment: CDR1 SGHDT and CDR2 YYEEEE.

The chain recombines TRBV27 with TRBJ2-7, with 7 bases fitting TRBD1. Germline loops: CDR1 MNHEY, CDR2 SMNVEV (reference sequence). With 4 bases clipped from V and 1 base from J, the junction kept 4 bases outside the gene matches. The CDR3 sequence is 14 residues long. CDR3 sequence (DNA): TGTGCCAGCAGTTCGCTGGGACAGTCCTACGAGCAGTACTTC. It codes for CASSSLGQSYEQYF.

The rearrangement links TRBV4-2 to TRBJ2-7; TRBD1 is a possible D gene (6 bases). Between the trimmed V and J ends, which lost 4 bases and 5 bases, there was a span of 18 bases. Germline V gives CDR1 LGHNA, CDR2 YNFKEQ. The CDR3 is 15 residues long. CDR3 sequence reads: CASSPNERGSHEQYF. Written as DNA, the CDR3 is TGTGCCAGCAGCCCCAACGAGAGGGGGTCCCACGAGCAGTACTTC.